This T cell receptor (beta chain) was recovered during a study of blood T cell repertoires in COVID-19. Study details: Material from acute and convalescent COVID-19 was sourced from the United States, Italy and Spain. Nucleic acid was either cDNA or gDNA, and it came from T cells, B-cell-depleted T cells, or PBMCs.

As originally analysed: Amplifying reference gene primers gave estimates of nucleated cell counts. The protocol was immunoSEQ multiplex PCR, while the TCRdb copy is restricted to in-frame clones and leaves out a portion. V and J calls plus clone size are reproduced from that table; the DNA served to infer D and trimming. The data contain 200,000 to 250,000 clones, 70% to 85% of them singletons. Cohort placement rested on clinical history that participants reported themselves. With V trimmed by 0 bases and J by 0 bases, 0 bases remained unmatched. This CDR3 is built from 15 residues. Germline V CDR1 and CDR2: SGHRS, YFSETQ.

Sequencing was done on a sample of PBMCs or T cells enriched from blood (not recorded which). This rearrangement joins TRBV5-1 to TRBJ2-1; the match to TRBD2 covers 7 bases. The receptor's source is a woman in her 40s with acute COVID-19. CDR3 sequence: CASSLGTSSYNEQFF. CDR3 DNA: TGCGCCAGCAGCTTGGGGACTAGCTCCTACAATGAGCAGTTCTTC. Full variable domain (rest looked up from reference TRBV5-1 and TRBJ2-1): KAGVTQTPRYLIKTRGQQVTLSCSPISGHRSVSWYQQTPGQGLQFLFEYFSETQRNKGNFPGRFSGRQFSNSRSEMNVSTLELGDSALYLCASSLGTSSYNEQFFGPGTRLTVL.